The T cell receptor (beta chain) under discussion was sequenced for a study of T-cell reconstitution after alpha-beta-depleted transplantation in children. Unique molecular identifiers were incorporated when the TCRbeta library was constructed. TCRdb itself ran the PCR reads through MiXCR, one entry per CDR3 protein. The sample records about 830,000 distinct CDR3 sequences, roughly 16% being singletons. From germline, CDR1 is SGHRS and CDR2 YFSETQ. The V end was cut by 3 bases, the J end by 3 bases, with 18 bases between. There are 17 residues in the CDR3. A few counts support this clonotype. The antigen is not known. Study results and limitations: It was newly produced T cells that mostly accounted for T-cell counts and diversity one year after transplant.

The sample was PBMCs, mostly from graft donor cells, taken 360 days after TCRalphabeta/CD19-depleted stem cell transplant. The TCR originated in a male patient aged 10 to 17 who had a stem cell transplant for acute lymphoblastic leukemia, so the T cells may come from the graft donor. This chain connects TRBV5-1 to TRBJ2-2; TRBD1 is a possible D gene (5 bases). The CDR3 DNA is TGCGCCAGCAGCTCCCCCCCGGGCAGGGTGCACACCGGGGAGCTGTTTTTT. It encodes CASSSPPGRVHTGELFF.